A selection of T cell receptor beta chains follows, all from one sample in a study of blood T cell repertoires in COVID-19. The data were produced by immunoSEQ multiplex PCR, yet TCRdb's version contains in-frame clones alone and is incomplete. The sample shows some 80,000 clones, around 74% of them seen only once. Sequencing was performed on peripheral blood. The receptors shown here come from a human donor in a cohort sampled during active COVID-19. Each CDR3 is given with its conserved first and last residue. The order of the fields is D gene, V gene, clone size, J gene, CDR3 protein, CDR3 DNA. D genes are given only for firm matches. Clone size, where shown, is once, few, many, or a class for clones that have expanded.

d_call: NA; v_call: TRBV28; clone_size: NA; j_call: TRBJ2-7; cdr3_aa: CASSANAPPYEQYF; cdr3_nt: TGTGCCAGCAGCGCGAACGCCCCTCCCTACGAGCAGTACTTC
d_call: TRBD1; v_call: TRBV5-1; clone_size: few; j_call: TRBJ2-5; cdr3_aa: CASSLIDREETQYF; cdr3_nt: TGCGCCAGCAGCTTAATTGACAGGGAAGAGACCCAGTACTTC
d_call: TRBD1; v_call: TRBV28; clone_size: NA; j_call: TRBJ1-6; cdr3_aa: CASSETGANSPLHF; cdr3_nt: TGTGCCAGCAGTGAGACAGGGGCCAATTCACCCCTCCACTTT
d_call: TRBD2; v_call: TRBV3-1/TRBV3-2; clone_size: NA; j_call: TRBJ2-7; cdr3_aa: CASSQAGLAGDYEQYF; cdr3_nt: TGTGCCAGCAGCCAGGCGGGACTAGCGGGGGACTACGAGCAGTACTTC
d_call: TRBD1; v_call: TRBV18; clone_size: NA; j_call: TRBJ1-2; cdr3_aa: CASSPGQGSGYTF; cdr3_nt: TGTGCCAGCTCCCCTGGACAGGGGAGTGGCTACACCTTC
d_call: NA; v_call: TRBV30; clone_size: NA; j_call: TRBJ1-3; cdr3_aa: CAWSVLPSSGNTIYF; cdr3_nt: TGTGCCTGGAGTGTACTGCCAAGCTCTGGAAACACCATATATTTT
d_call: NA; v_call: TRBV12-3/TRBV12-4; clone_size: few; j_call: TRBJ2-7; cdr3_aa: CASSPDSYEQYF; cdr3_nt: TGTGCCAGCAGCCCGGACAGCTACGAGCAGTACTTC
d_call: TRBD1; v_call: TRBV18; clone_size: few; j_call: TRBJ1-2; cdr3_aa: CASSLDREEGYTF; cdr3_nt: TGTGCCAGCTCACTTGACAGGGAGGAAGGCTACACCTTC
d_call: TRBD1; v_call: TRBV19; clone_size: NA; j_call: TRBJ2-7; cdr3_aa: CASSTGQGFEQYF; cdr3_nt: TGTGCCAGTAGTACGGGACAGGGTTTTGAGCAGTACTTC
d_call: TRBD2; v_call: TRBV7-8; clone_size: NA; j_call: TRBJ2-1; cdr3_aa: CASSTWEGYNEQFF; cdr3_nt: TGTGCCAGCAGCACATGGGAGGGTTACAATGAGCAGTTCTTC
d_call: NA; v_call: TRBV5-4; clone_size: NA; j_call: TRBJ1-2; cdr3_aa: CASSSYGGHGYTF; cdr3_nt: TGTGCCAGCAGCTCGTACGGGGGGCATGGCTACACCTTC
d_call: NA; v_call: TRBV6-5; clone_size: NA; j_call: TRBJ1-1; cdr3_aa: CASSYSYTGNTEAFF; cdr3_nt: TGTGCCAGCAGTTACTCGTATACAGGGAACACTGAAGCTTTCTTT